Below, 15 T cell receptor beta chains from the same sample are listed, as sequenced in a study of T cell responses to AZD1222 COVID-19 vaccine (dated by TCRdb to about 2021). The library relied on the immunoSEQ multiplex PCR assay. TCRdb re-hosts the immuneACCESS table, in-frame sequences only. Its copies lack some clones; in the studies checked, an unresolved V gene accounts for under half of them, and the cause for the rest is not known. The sample contains just under 95,000 clones, around 84% of them found a single time. About 10% of the sample is held by the ten biggest clonotypes. The meaning of the sample's time point label: baseline before first vaccination. The material sequenced was peripheral blood, taken on day 0 of AZD1222 vaccination. These receptors all come from an adult in good health.

The V call is TRBV27, the J call TRBJ1-1, with 12 bases that match TRBD1. The CDR3 has 17 amino acids. The ends lost 8 bases at V and 0 bases at J; junction bases unmatched: 10. Germline V gives CDR1 MNHEY, CDR2 SMNVEV (reference sequence). The CDR3 DNA is TGTGCCAGCTCCCTTTCGGGACAGGGGGCCTTGAACACTGAAGCTTTCTTT. It specifies CASSLSGQGALNTEAFF.

The rearrangement joins TRBV6-5 to TRBJ1-2; 8 bases are a match to TRBD1. CDR1 MNHEY and CDR2 SVGAGI come from the germline V gene. V shed 0 bases, J shed 6 bases, and the junction held 6 bases outside the gene matches. This CDR3 comprises 15 residues. CDR3 loop: CASSYSEGRGHGYTF. CDR3 DNA: TGTGCCAGCAGTTACTCGGAGGGCAGGGGGCATGGCTACACCTTC.

This chain uses TRBV2 with TRBJ1-3, with a possible D match to TRBD1 (5 bases). V lost 7 bases and J lost 7, with 11 bases in between. Germline V gene sequence: CDR1 SNHLY, CDR2 FYNNEI. CDR3 length equals 12 residues. The CDR3 protein is CASTYWGNTIYF. The CDR3 region has the DNA TGTGCCAGCACATATTGGGGGAACACCATATATTTT.

The chain uses TRBV29-1 and TRBJ1-3; D gene uncertain. Trimming removed 4 bases from V and 0 bases from J, with 7 bases in between. Germline V lookup: CDR1 SQVTM, CDR2 ANQGSEA. The CDR3 sequence is 13 residues long. The CDR3 spells CSVGESSGNTIYF. The CDR3 DNA is TGCAGCGTTGGAGAGAGCTCTGGAAACACCATATATTTT.

This rearrangement joins TRBV6-5 to TRBJ2-1, with no clear D. Trimming removed 3 bases at V and 1 base at J, with 10 bases between. The CDR3 is 15 amino acids. Germline V gene sequence: CDR1 MNHEY, CDR2 SVGAGI. CDR3 sequence reads: CASSYRLTSYNEQFF. As DNA, the CDR3 is TGTGCCAGCAGTTATCGACTCACTTCCTACAATGAGCAGTTCTTC.

The gene calls are TRBV28 and TRBJ2-3, with a tentative D call TRBD2 (5 bases). V was clipped by 7 bases and J by 1 base, with 12 bases between them. There are 14 residues in the CDR3. The germline V gene encodes CDR1 MDHEN and CDR2 SYDVKM. CDR3 sequence: CASNSHSGTDTQYF. The CDR3 DNA follows: TGTGCCAGCAATTCGCATAGCGGCACAGATACGCAGTATTTT. The full variable domain, completed using reference TRBV28 and TRBJ2-3, is DVKVTQSSRYLVKRTGEKVFLECVQDMDHENMFWYRQDPGLGLRLIYFSYDVKMKEKGDIPEGYSVSREKKERFSLILESASTNQTSMYLCASNSHSGTDTQYFGPGTRLTVL.

The rearrangement joins TRBV5-4 to TRBJ2-1; D ambiguous. Germline V gene data show CDR1 as SGHNT and CDR2 as YYREEE (reference sequence). This CDR3 spans 11 amino acids. The V gene lost 7 bases and the J gene lost 10 bases, with 12 bases spanning the gap. The CDR3 reads CASRSVKEQFF. As DNA, the CDR3 is TGTGCCAGCCGTTCGGTCAAAGAGCAGTTCTTC. The full variable domain, its missing parts supplied by reference TRBV5-4 and TRBJ2-1, is ETGVTQSPTHLIKTRGQQVTLRCSSQSGHNTVSWYQQALGQGPQFIFQYYREEENGRGNFPPRFSGLQFPNYSSELNVNALELDDSALYLCASRSVKEQFFGPGTRLTVL.

This clone has only a few counts. The chain uses TRBV24-1 and TRBJ2-5; D is unclear. Trimming took off 4 bases at V and 7 bases at J, with 6 bases between the two ends. The CDR3 sequence is 11 residues long. Per the germline V gene, CDR1 is KGHDR and CDR2 is SFDVKD. CDR3 nucleotide sequence: TGTGCCACCAGTGACTCCGGGACCCAGTACTTC. This gives the protein CATSDSGTQYF.

This clone occurred once. This chain connects TRBV28 to TRBJ1-1; D is possibly TRBD1 (5 bases). This CDR3 has 15 residues. Trimming shortened V by 4 bases and J by 7 bases, and 19 bases separated the two germline ends. CDR1 is MDHEN, CDR2 SYDVKM, per germline. CDR3 bases: TGTGCCAGCAGTTCCTCGGGGGTACCTTACAATGAAGCTTTCTTT. This gives the protein CASSSSGVPYNEAFF.

The chain employs TRBV19 and TRBJ1-2, with 7 positions matching TRBD1. The CDR3 spans 17 residues. Germline loops: CDR1 LNHDA, CDR2 SQIVND (reference sequence). V lost 5 bases, J lost 2 bases, and 14 bases stayed unmatched. CDR3 in DNA: TGTGCCAGTAGTCCGAGGTCCAGGGGGACAGAAAACTATGGCTACACCTTC. As protein: CASSPRSRGTENYGYTF.

This clone was recorded only once. V usage is TRBV5-1 and J usage is TRBJ2-3; 8 nucleotides align to TRBD2. There are 15 residues in the CDR3. Germline CDR1 SGHRS, CDR2 YFSETQ. The V and J ends lost 4 bases and 5 bases, in that order; junction bases with no gene match: 9. CDR3 residues: CASSRATSEGDTQYF. The CDR3 region has the DNA TGCGCCAGCAGCCGGGCGACTAGCGAGGGAGATACGCAGTATTTT.

The chain is built from TRBV24-1 and TRBJ2-7, with D hard to call. V lost 0 bases and J lost 4, with 12 bases in between. Per the germline V gene, CDR1 is KGHDR and CDR2 is SFDVKD. The CDR3 length is 15 residues. Here the CDR3 reads CATSDLGRQLYEQYF. The CDR3 nucleotides read TGTGCCACCAGTGATTTGGGCAGGCAACTGTACGAGCAGTACTTC.

The CDR3: CASSPIGNTEAFF. The DNA for the CDR3 is TGTGCCAGCAGCCCCATAGGGAACACTGAAGCTTTCTTT. This chain uses TRBV5-6 with TRBJ1-1, with D unclear. Trimming took 4 bases from V and 1 from J, leaving 8 bases between them. This CDR3 comprises 13 residues. Germline V CDR1 and CDR2: SGHDT, YYEEEE.

The genes are TRBV11-3 and TRBJ2-7; D gene unclear. The CDR3 totals 12 residues. Germline loops: CDR1 SGHNT, CDR2 YENEEA. Trimming pared 0 bases from V and 6 bases from J, leaving 6 bases between. The CDR3 DNA reads TGTGCCAGCAGCTTAGACTTCGGCGAGCAGTACTTC. Translated: CASSLDFGEQYF. Using reference TRBV11-3 and TRBJ2-7 for the parts outside the CDR3, the full variable domain is EAGVVQSPRYKIIEKKQPVAFWCNPISGHNTLYWYLQNLGQGPELLIRYENEEAVDDSQLPKDRFSAERLKGVDSTLKIQPAELGDSAVYLCASSLDFGEQYFGPGTRLTVT.

The rearrangement joins TRBV7-2 to TRBJ2-1; 8 positions agree with TRBD2. The length of the CDR3 is 15 residues. Unmatched junction bases numbered 8, after V lost 4 bases and J lost 6 bases. CDR1 is SGHTA and CDR2 is FQGNSA in the germline V gene. CDR3 in amino acids: CASSSLAGPGNEQFF. CDR3 DNA: TGTGCCAGCAGCTCCCTAGCGGGCCCAGGCAATGAGCAGTTCTTC.